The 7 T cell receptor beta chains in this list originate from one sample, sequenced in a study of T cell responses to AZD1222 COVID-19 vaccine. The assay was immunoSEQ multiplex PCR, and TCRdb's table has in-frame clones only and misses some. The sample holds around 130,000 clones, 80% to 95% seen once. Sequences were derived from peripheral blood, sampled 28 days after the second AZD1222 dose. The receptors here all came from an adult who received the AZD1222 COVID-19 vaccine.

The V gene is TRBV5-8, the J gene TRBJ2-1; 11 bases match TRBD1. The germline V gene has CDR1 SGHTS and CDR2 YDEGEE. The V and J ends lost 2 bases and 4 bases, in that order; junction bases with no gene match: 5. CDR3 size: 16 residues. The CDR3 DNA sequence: TGTGCCAGCAGCTTCCGGGACAGGGGGTCGTACAATGAGCAGTTCTTC. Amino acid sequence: CASSFRDRGSYNEQFF.

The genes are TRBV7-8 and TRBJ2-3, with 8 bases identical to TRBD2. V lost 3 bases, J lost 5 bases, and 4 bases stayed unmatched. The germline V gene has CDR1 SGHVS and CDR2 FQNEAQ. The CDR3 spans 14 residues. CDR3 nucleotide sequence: TGTGCCAGCAGCTTCGGGCGGGAGGAAGATACGCAGTATTTT. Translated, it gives CASSFGREEDTQYF.

DNA for the CDR3: TGTGCTAGTGGGAGCGACAGGGTCGAAAAACTGTTTTTT. Amino acid sequence: CASGSDRVEKLFF. This chain uses TRBV12-5 with TRBJ1-4; 7 bases are shared with TRBD1. The CDR3 extends over 13 amino acids. The germline V gene encodes CDR1 LGHNT and CDR2 FRNRAP. J gave up 8 bases and V 6 bases, and 6 bases lay outside the gene matches. Full variable domain (missing parts from reference TRBV12-5 and TRBJ1-4): DARVTQTPRHKVTEMGQEVTMRCQPILGHNTVFWYRQTMMQGLELLAYFRNRAPLDDSGMPKDRFSAEMPDATLATLKIQPSEPRDSAVYFCASGSDRVEKLFFGSGTQLSVL.

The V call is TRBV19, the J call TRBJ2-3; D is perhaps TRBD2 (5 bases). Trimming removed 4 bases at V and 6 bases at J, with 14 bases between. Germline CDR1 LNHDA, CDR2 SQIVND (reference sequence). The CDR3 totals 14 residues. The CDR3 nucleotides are TGTGCCAGTAGTACCCGAACTAGAACGGATACGCAGTATTTT. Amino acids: CASSTRTRTDTQYF.

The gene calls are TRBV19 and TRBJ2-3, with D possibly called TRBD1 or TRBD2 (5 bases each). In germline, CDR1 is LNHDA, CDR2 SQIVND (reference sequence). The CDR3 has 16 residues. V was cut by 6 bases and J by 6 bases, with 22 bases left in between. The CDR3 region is CASRPVGTPGIDTQYF. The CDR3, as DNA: TGTGCCAGTAGGCCCGTCGGGACCCCAGGCATCGATACGCAGTATTTT.

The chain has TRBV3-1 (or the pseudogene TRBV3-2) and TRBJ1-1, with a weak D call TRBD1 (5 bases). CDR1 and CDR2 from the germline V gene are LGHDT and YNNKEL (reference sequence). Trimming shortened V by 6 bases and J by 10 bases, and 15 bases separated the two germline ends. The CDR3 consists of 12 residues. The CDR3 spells CASRVGEGTAFF. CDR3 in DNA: TGTGCCAGCAGAGTTGGGGAGGGGACAGCTTTCTTT.

CDR3 sequence (DNA): TGCAGTGCTAGTGGTCCGGGGGAAAAACTGTTTTTT. Translated, it gives CSASGPGEKLFF. The chain employs TRBV20-1 and TRBJ1-4; D is unresolved. Germline CDR1 and CDR2: DFQATT and SNEGSKA (reference sequence). V lost 3 bases, J lost 8 bases, and 10 bases lay in between. The CDR3 consists of 12 residues.